Following are 18 T cell receptor beta chains from one sample sequenced in a study of blood T cell repertoires in COVID-19. TCRdb's copy holds only in-frame clones and misses some; the assay was immunoSEQ multiplex PCR. The sample holds around 14,000 clones, less than 95% seen once. Source material: peripheral blood. The receptors stem from a human donor in a cohort sampled during active COVID-19.

A single count supports this clone. The chain links TRBV28 to TRBJ2-1; 11 positions match TRBD2. The CDR3 is made up of 15 amino acids. With V trimmed by 3 bases and J by 5 bases, 3 bases remained unmatched. Germline CDR1 reads MDHEN; CDR2 reads SYDVKM. The DNA for the CDR3 is TGTGCCAGCAGTTTCGGGACTAGCGGAGACAATGAGCAGTTCTTC. This gives the protein CASSFGTSGDNEQFF.

The gene calls are TRBV19 and TRBJ2-5; D might be TRBD2 (5 bases). Trimming took off 1 base at V and 3 bases at J, with 9 bases between the two ends. The CDR3 covers 14 residues. Per the germline V gene, CDR1 is LNHDA and CDR2 is SQIVND (reference sequence). The CDR3 loop is CASSIAPGKETQYF. CDR3 sequence (DNA): TGTGCCAGTAGTATAGCACCGGGGAAAGAGACCCAGTACTTC. The whole variable domain, remainder taken from reference TRBV19 and TRBJ2-5, is DGGITQSPKYLFRKEGQNVTLSCEQNLNHDAMYWYRQDPGQGLRLIYYSQIVNDFQKGDIAEGYSVSREKKESFPLTVTSAQKNPTAFYLCASSIAPGKETQYFGPGTRLLVL.

The chain combines TRBV28 with TRBJ2-3; tentatively, D is TRBD1 (6 bases). CDR3 length: 19 amino acids. V lost 3 bases to trimming and J lost 0 bases, with 22 bases between them. CDR1 is MDHEN and CDR2 is SYDVKM in the germline V gene. The CDR3 nucleotides are TGTGCCAGCAGTTTCCAGGGGTTTACCGGAGCCTATAGCACAGATACGCAGTATTTT. It yields the protein CASSFQGFTGAYSTDTQYF. The variable domain in full, completed from reference TRBV28 and TRBJ2-3, reads DVKVTQSSRYLVKRTGEKVFLECVQDMDHENMFWYRQDPGLGLRLIYFSYDVKMKEKGDIPEGYSVSREKKERFSLILESASTNQTSMYLCASSFQGFTGAYSTDTQYFGPGTRLTVL.

The chain recombines TRBV4-1 with TRBJ2-1; the match to TRBD2 covers 11 bases. The ends lost 0 bases at V and 11 bases at J; junction bases unmatched: 9. The length of the CDR3 is 16 residues. In germline, CDR1 is MGHRA, CDR2 YSYEKL. The CDR3: CASSQDSSLAGGKQFF. As DNA, the CDR3 is TGCGCCAGCAGCCAAGATTCGAGTCTAGCGGGGGGTAAGCAGTTCTTC.

The gene calls are TRBV13 and TRBJ2-1, with 11 bases aligning to TRBD1. Germline-derived CDR1 and CDR2 are PRHDT and FYEKMQ (reference sequence). The CDR3 has 16 residues. V lost 1 base, J lost 2 bases, and 1 base stayed unmatched. The CDR3 is CASSLEDRGPYNEQFF. Written as DNA, the CDR3 is TGTGCCAGCAGCTTAGAGGACAGGGGGCCCTACAATGAGCAGTTCTTC.

This rearrangement joins TRBV6-2 or TRBV6-3 to TRBJ1-2, with 8 positions matching TRBD1. The CDR3 contains 14 residues. From germline, CDR1 is MNHEY and CDR2 SVGEGT. Trimming took 6 bases from V and 8 from J; bases not matched to a gene: 11. CDR3 residues: CASSWASRGQGYTF. Written as DNA, the CDR3 is TGTGCCAGCAGCTGGGCGAGCAGGGGGCAAGGCTACACCTTC.

This chain connects TRBV28 to TRBJ1-1, with 9 bases matching TRBD1. CDR1 and CDR2 (germline): MDHEN, SYDVKM. V lost 3 bases, J lost 10 bases, and 15 bases stayed unmatched. CDR3 length: 16 residues. CDR3 DNA: TGTGCCAGCAGTTTGTCTCAAAACAGGGGGCGTCGCGGAGCTTTCTTT. Its translation: CASSLSQNRGRRGAFF.

The chain employs TRBV13 and TRBJ2-1; 8 bases fit TRBD1. This CDR3 region has 15 residues. Germline V gene lookup returns CDR1 PRHDT and CDR2 FYEKMQ (reference sequence). Germline trimming cut 2 bases from V and 4 bases from J; bases unmatched to any gene: 4. The CDR3 region has the DNA TGTGCCAGCAGCTTAATGACAGGGGTGTACAATGAGCAGTTCTTC. Residues: CASSLMTGVYNEQFF.

The chain combines TRBV7-2 with TRBJ2-3; D is possibly TRBD2 (6 bases). Germline V gene data show CDR1 as SGHTA and CDR2 as FQGNSA. The CDR3 is made up of 15 amino acids. With 3 bases removed from V and 0 bases from J, the gap between germline ends came to 10 bases. The CDR3 sequence: CASSFGGVSTDTQYF. The CDR3 region has the DNA TGTGCCAGCAGCTTTGGAGGGGTAAGCACAGATACGCAGTATTTT.

This clone is a singleton in its sample. This rearrangement joins TRBV29-1 to TRBJ1-2, with TRBD1 as a possible D gene (6 bases). The germline gives CDR1 SQVTM, CDR2 ANQGSEA. V lost 2 bases, J lost 7 bases, and 11 bases lay in between. The length of the CDR3 is 12 residues. For the CDR3, the DNA is TGCAGCGTTGAAACAGGGTCTCTTGGCTACACCTTC. It specifies CSVETGSLGYTF.

The CDR3 region has the DNA TGTGCCTGGAGTGTAGGGGGGGAAGCCGGGGAGCTGTTTTTT. Its protein product is CAWSVGGEAGELFF. V is TRBV30 and J is TRBJ2-2; perhaps TRBD2 as D (7 bases). V shed 0 bases and J shed 6 bases, with 11 bases lying between them. CDR1 is GTSNPN and CDR2 is SVGIG in the germline V gene (reference sequence). This CDR3 region has 14 residues.

The J gene is TRBJ2-3, the V gene TRBV18; TRBD2 might be the D (6 bases). Germline V CDR1 and CDR2: KGHSH, LQKENI. The CDR3 totals 15 residues. The ends were cut back, 0 bases at V and 1 base at J, with 8 bases in the middle. The CDR3: CASSPPGLGTDTQYF. In nucleotides, the CDR3 is TGTGCCAGCTCACCACCGGGACTCGGCACAGATACGCAGTATTTT.

The chain employs TRBV18 and TRBJ2-5; TRBD2 might be the D (5 bases). The CDR3 has 14 residues. Trimming stripped 6 bases from V and 2 bases from J, with 13 bases between. From germline, CDR1 is KGHSH and CDR2 LQKENI. The CDR3 nucleotides read TGTGCCAGCTCGCCGGGGTCCAGACAAGAGACCCAGTACTTC. It specifies CASSPGSRQETQYF.

The CDR3 DNA follows: TGCGCCAGCAGCCAAGGTTGGGGGGTTGAGGAAAAACTGTTTTTT. This gives the protein CASSQGWGVEEKLFF. The V gene is TRBV4-1, the J gene TRBJ1-4; weak D call: TRBD1 (5 bases). This CDR3 has 15 amino acids. Trimming removed 1 base from V and 8 bases from J, with 14 bases in between. Germline assignment: CDR1 MGHRA and CDR2 YSYEKL.

This clone was seen only once. V and J are TRBV30 and TRBJ2-1; D is possibly TRBD2 (6 bases). This CDR3 has 13 amino acids. Germline V gene sequence: CDR1 GTSNPN, CDR2 SVGIG (reference sequence). V dropped 2 bases and J dropped 7 bases, with 12 bases sitting between them. Here the CDR3 reads CAWSSFAGNEQFF. CDR3 DNA sequence: TGTGCCTGGAGTTCATTCGCGGGGAATGAGCAGTTCTTC.

The chain couples TRBV5-5 to TRBJ2-2; perhaps TRBD2 as D (6 bases). V lost 0 bases to trimming and J lost 3 bases, with 15 bases between them. The germline V gene has CDR1 SGHKS and CDR2 YYEKEE (reference sequence). The CDR3 spans 17 residues. CDR3 bases: TGTGCCAGCAGCTTGGTTCTGTCGGGAGCTGACACCGGGGAGCTGTTTTTT. Its protein is CASSLVLSGADTGELFF.

V usage is TRBV6-1 and J usage is TRBJ2-3, with TRBD2 matching over 12 bases. The CDR3 covers 16 residues. Germline lookup yields CDR1 MNHNS and CDR2 SASEGT. Unmatched junction bases numbered 2, after V lost 2 bases and J lost 2 bases. This CDR3 reads CASSETSGGTTDTQYF. As DNA, the CDR3 is TGTGCCAGCAGTGAAACTAGCGGGGGGACCACAGATACGCAGTATTTT.

The chain uses TRBV27 and TRBJ1-6, with TRBD1 identical over 7 bases. Germline CDR1 MNHEY, CDR2 SMNVEV (reference sequence). The CDR3 loop spans 13 amino acids. With 5 bases clipped from V and 11 bases from J, the junction kept 6 bases outside the gene matches. The CDR3: CASSADRVTPLHF. In DNA, the CDR3 is TGTGCCAGCAGTGCCGACAGGGTTACACCCCTCCACTTT.